This T cell receptor beta chain was sequenced in a study of T cells in Graves' hyperthyroidism and ophthalmopathy. This CDR3 contains 13 residues. Trimming took off 0 bases at V and 0 bases at J, with 5 bases between the two ends. CDR1 and CDR2 from the germline V gene are GTSNPN and SVGIG (reference sequence). Amplified regions were TCR beta CDR3 sequences from RNA transcripts. A first-round RT-PCR of the TCR CDR3 used the HTBI primer set. TCRdb re-called the multiplex PCR reads with MiXCR, one entry per CDR3 protein. Of 530,000 or so distinct CDR3 sequences listed, 46% are singletons. This clonotype was observed a few times. Hyperthyroidism, newly diagnosed and lasting under 2 months, affected patients aged 18 to 65.

The J gene is TRBJ1-1, the V gene TRBV30; no definite D call. Material for sequencing was peripheral blood or thyroid tissue (not recorded which). This sequence originates from a woman aged 18 to 35 with Graves' hyperthyroidism. Here the CDR3 DNA reads TGTGCCTGGAGTGTGAGCCTGAACACTGAAGCTTTCTTT. Translation gives CAWSVSLNTEAFF.